The sequence of this TCR beta chain was determined in a study of T cells in Graves' hyperthyroidism and ophthalmopathy. It was RNA transcripts that yielded the amplified TCR beta CDR3 regions. First-round RT-PCR targeting the TCR CDR3 was performed with the HTBI primer set. One entry per CDR3 protein results from TCRdb running MiXCR on the multiplex PCR reads. The sample yields 300,000 to 500,000 distinct CDR3 sequences, over 13% seen once. Trimming left V 3 bases short and J 10 bases short, with 5 bases between. The CDR3 covers 10 residues. Germline V gives CDR1 SGHTA, CDR2 FQGTGA. Study-level findings and limits: Also found in blood were most expanded thyroid clonotypes above 0.001. Through a model of 13 V-J features, ophthalmopathy was separated from stable hyperthyroidism.

Turning to this clonotype: What it binds is not known.

V and J are TRBV7-3 and TRBJ2-3; D is unresolved. Sequenced sample: blood. The sequence derives from a man in his fifties with Graves' ophthalmopathy. The CDR3 DNA sequence: TGTGCCAGCAGCTTCTTGGCGCAGTATTTT. Its protein is CASSFLAQYF. The variable domain in full, with the rest retrieved from reference TRBV7-3 and TRBJ2-3, is GAGVSQTPSNKVTEKGKYVELRCDPISGHTALYWYRQSLGQGPEFLIYFQGTGAADDSGLPNDRFFAVRPEGSVSTLKIQRTERGDSAVYLCASSFLAQYFGPGTRLTVL.